A single sample is the source of the 16 T cell receptor beta chains below, sequenced in a study of T-cell reconstitution after alpha-beta-depleted transplantation in children. Unique molecular identifiers featured in how the TCRbeta library was prepared. MiXCR was run by TCRdb on the PCR reads, yielding one entry per CDR3 protein. The sample consists of hundreds of thousands of distinct CDR3 sequences, around 16% of them appearing once. The input for sequencing was PBMCs from the stem cell graft donor, taken from the stem cell graft. Source of these receptors: a human donor who donated a stem cell graft to a child with acute lymphoblastic leukemia.

V is TRBV4-1 and J is TRBJ2-4; D may correspond to TRBD1 or TRBD2 (5 bases each). This CDR3 is 17 amino acids long. Trimming stripped 0 bases from V and 0 bases from J, with 12 bases between. Germline CDR1 MGHRA, CDR2 YSYEKL. CDR3 in amino acids: CASSQDPGPLAKNIQYF. For the CDR3, the DNA is TGCGCCAGCAGCCAAGATCCGGGGCCTCTAGCCAAAAACATTCAGTACTTC.

The table lists this clonotype with a few counts. This CDR3 is CASSFGGGDEAFF. In nucleotides, the CDR3 is TGCGCCAGCAGCTTCGGGGGGGGTGATGAAGCTTTCTTT. The rearrangement uses TRBV5-1 and TRBJ1-1, with D perhaps matching TRBD1 (5 bases). Looked up from germline, CDR1 is SGHRS and CDR2 is YFSETQ. This CDR3 is 13 amino acids long. Deletions cut 2 bases from V and 7 bases from J, with 12 bases between. Using reference TRBV5-1 and TRBJ1-1 for the parts outside the CDR3, the full variable domain is KAGVTQTPRYLIKTRGQQVTLSCSPISGHRSVSWYQQTPGQGLQFLFEYFSETQRNKGNFPGRFSGRQFSNSRSEMNVSTLELGDSALYLCASSFGGGDEAFFGQGTRLTVV.

This clonotype was counted only a few times. The genes are TRBV29-1 and TRBJ2-3; possibly TRBD2 for D (5 bases). Trimming removed 0 bases from V and 0 bases from J, with 10 bases in between. The CDR3 is 15 residues long. CDR1 SQVTM and CDR2 ANQGSEA come from the germline V gene. In nucleotides, the CDR3 is TGCAGCGTTGAAGAGGATGAGCGGAGCACAGATACGCAGTATTTT. Translating it yields CSVEEDERSTDTQYF.

This clonotype occurred many times. This chain joins TRBV5-6 and TRBJ2-4, with D possibly being TRBD1 (5 bases). V was clipped by 4 bases and J by 0 bases, with 11 bases between them. Germline-derived CDR1 and CDR2 are SGHDT and YYEEEE. The CDR3 runs 15 residues. CDR3 sequence reads: CASSTWGLAKNIQYF. The DNA of the CDR3 is TGTGCCAGCAGCACCTGGGGCCTAGCCAAAAACATTCAGTACTTC.

V usage is TRBV12-3 or TRBV12-4 and J usage is TRBJ2-7; 7 nucleotides match TRBD1. The CDR3 spans 14 residues. V gave up 7 bases and J gave up 0 bases; unmatched junction bases: 6. CDR3 nucleotides: TGTGCCAGCACCCAGACAGGGACCTCCTACGAGCAGTACTTC. Translation gives CASTQTGTSYEQYF.

The chain uses TRBV29-1 and TRBJ2-6; D gene uncertain. There are 13 residues in the CDR3. Trimming pared 3 bases from V and 2 bases from J, leaving 5 bases between. Germline V lookup: CDR1 SQVTM, CDR2 ANQGSEA. The CDR3 coding sequence is TGCAGCGTTGACAGGACTGGGGCCAACGTCCTGACTTTC. Amino acids: CSVDRTGANVLTF. Filled out from reference TRBV29-1 and TRBJ2-6, the complete variable domain reads SAVISQKPSRDICQRGTSLTIQCQVDSQVTMMFWYRQQPGQSLTLIATANQGSEATYESGFVIDKFPISRPNLTFSTLTVSNMSPEDSSIYLCSVDRTGANVLTFGAGSRLTVL.

V is TRBV10-3 and J is TRBJ1-5; the D gene is possibly TRBD1 (5 bases). Germline CDR1 is ENHRY and CDR2 is SYGVKD. The CDR3 contains 14 residues. Trimming took 7 bases from V and 4 from J, leaving 14 bases between them. The CDR3 DNA reads TGTGCCATCAATGCGGGGGGGGTGAATCAGCCCCAGCATTTT. Encoded protein: CAINAGGVNQPQHF.

A few counts support this clonotype. This sequence joins TRBV27 and TRBJ2-7; TRBD1 matches at 7 bases. The CDR3 runs 14 residues. From germline, CDR1 is MNHEY and CDR2 SMNVEV (reference sequence). Trimming cost V 4 bases and J 3 bases; bases outside gene matches: 6. CDR3 sequence: CASSSGTDIYEQYF. The CDR3 DNA reads as TGTGCCAGCAGTTCCGGGACAGATATCTACGAGCAGTACTTC.

The genes are TRBV5-1 and TRBJ1-3; 10 bases match TRBD1. Germline V gene sequence: CDR1 SGHRS, CDR2 YFSETQ. After removal of 0 bases from V and 3 bases from J, the junction contained 3 bases not matched to a gene. The CDR3 loop spans 16 amino acids. CDR3 in amino acids: CASSLGTGGNGNTIYF. The CDR3, as DNA: TGCGCCAGCAGCTTGGGGACAGGGGGGAATGGAAACACCATATATTTT.

This clonotype was detected a few times. The V gene is TRBV4-1, the J gene TRBJ2-3, with TRBD2 matching over 8 bases. Per the germline V gene, CDR1 is MGHRA and CDR2 is YSYEKL. Losses at the gene ends were 2 bases for V and 3 bases for J; bases not matched to a gene: 7. The CDR3 extends over 16 amino acids. This CDR3 reads CASSQPREGRTDTQYF. CDR3 bases: TGCGCCAGCAGCCAACCCCGGGAGGGCCGGACAGATACGCAGTATTTT.

The J gene is TRBJ2-5, the V gene TRBV30; maybe TRBD1 (6 bases). In germline, CDR1 is GTSNPN, CDR2 SVGIG (reference sequence). This CDR3 comprises 13 residues. V was pared by 2 bases and J by 5 bases, with 12 bases between. The CDR3 region has the DNA TGTGCCTGGAGTACGGACAGCCCCGAGACCCAGTACTTC. Protein sequence: CAWSTDSPETQYF. The full variable domain, rest sourced from reference TRBV30 and TRBJ2-5, is SQTIHQWPATLVQPVGSPLSLECTVEGTSNPNLYWYRQAAGRGLQLLFYSVGIGQISSEVPQNLSASRPQDRQFILSSKKLLLSDSGFYLCAWSTDSPETQYFGPGTRLLVL.

J is TRBJ2-7 and V is TRBV5-6, with 10 bases aligning to TRBD1. There are 15 residues in the CDR3. Germline CDR1 is SGHDT and CDR2 is YYEEEE. With V trimmed by 6 bases and J by 2 bases, 8 bases remained unmatched. The CDR3 reads CASNLQTGGAYEQYF. The CDR3 coding sequence is TGTGCCAGCAACCTCCAGACAGGGGGCGCCTACGAGCAGTACTTC.

V and J are TRBV5-1 and TRBJ1-2, with a tentative D call TRBD1 (6 bases). The germline V gene encodes CDR1 SGHRS and CDR2 YFSETQ. Deletions cut 0 bases from V and 6 bases from J, with 15 bases between. This CDR3 comprises 15 residues. The DNA for the CDR3 is TGCGCCAGCAGCTTGGCGCAGGGGCTGGACCATGGCTACACCTTC. It translates to CASSLAQGLDHGYTF.

In its sample, this clonotype was seen once. The chain combines TRBV19 with TRBJ2-1; D perhaps matches TRBD2 (6 bases). This CDR3 has 15 residues. V lost 5 bases and J lost 3, with 14 bases in between. CDR1 and CDR2 from the germline V gene are LNHDA and SQIVND (reference sequence). The chain's CDR3 is CASSSDLGGYNEQFF. The CDR3 DNA reads as TGTGCCAGTAGTTCTGACCTCGGGGGCTACAATGAGCAGTTCTTC.

The rearrangement uses TRBV4-1 and TRBJ1-1; tentative D call: TRBD1 (6 bases). Deletions cut 5 bases from V and 6 bases from J, with 19 bases between. Germline-derived CDR1 and CDR2 are MGHRA and YSYEKL. CDR3 length: 15 residues. The CDR3 DNA is TGCGCCAGCAGCGCCGGGACAACTAACCCTTCTGAAGCTTTCTTT. Translating gives CASSAGTTNPSEAFF.

The chain recombines TRBV6-1 with TRBJ2-5, with D possibly matching TRBD1 (6 bases). The CDR3 extends over 14 amino acids. From germline, CDR1 is MNHNS and CDR2 SASEGT. The germline V and J ends were trimmed by 7 bases and 2 bases, with 14 bases remaining between them. CDR3 coding DNA: TGTGCCAGCACAGGGGCAGGGTTACAAGAGACCCAGTACTTC. This translates into CASTGAGLQETQYF.